Shown below are 23 T cell receptor beta chains from a single sample sequenced in a study of cytomegalovirus exposure and HLA in healthy donors. Use of 60 Vbeta and 13 Jbeta primers characterized the PCR. Clones were read by immunoSEQ multiplex PCR, and TCRdb kept only the in-frame ones, dropping some. The sample totals around 100,000 clones. Sequencing was carried out using PBMCs. The receptors here all came from a woman in her 30s in good health and CMV-seronegative.

This sequence joins TRBV5-4 and TRBJ2-7, with D possibly being TRBD2 (5 bases). Deletions cut 3 bases from V and 2 bases from J, with 15 bases between. Germline V lookup: CDR1 SGHNT, CDR2 YYREEE (reference sequence). The CDR3 contains 15 residues. This chain's CDR3 is CASSSGLRSTYEQYF. In nucleotides, the CDR3 is TGTGCCAGCAGCTCGGGGTTAAGATCTACCTACGAGCAGTACTTC.

The rearrangement links TRBV5-1 to TRBJ2-3, with a possible D match to TRBD1 (5 bases). V dropped 3 bases and J dropped 1 base, with 12 bases sitting between them. This CDR3 region has 15 residues. In germline, CDR1 is SGHRS, CDR2 YFSETQ. CDR3 nucleotide sequence: TGCGCCAGCAGCTCATGGCTAGGGGGCACAGATACGCAGTATTTT. Translated: CASSSWLGGTDTQYF.

V and J are TRBV14 and TRBJ2-7; 8 nucleotides agree with TRBD2. Germline CDR1 and CDR2: SGHDN and FVKESK. The CDR3 covers 13 residues. V shed 4 bases and J 2 bases; nucleotides not matched to a gene: 1. The CDR3 loop reads CASSPGLAYEQYF. The CDR3, as DNA: TGTGCCAGCAGCCCGGGACTAGCCTACGAGCAGTACTTC.

The rearrangement joins TRBV4-1 to TRBJ1-2; no reliable D call. The germline gives CDR1 MGHRA, CDR2 YSYEKL. V shed 0 bases and J shed 4 bases, with 9 bases lying between them. This CDR3 spans 14 amino acids. This CDR3 is CASSQDNAGYGYTF. DNA for the CDR3: TGCGCCAGCAGCCAAGACAACGCCGGCTATGGCTACACCTTC.

The chain employs TRBV7-9 and TRBJ1-4, with D tentatively TRBD1 (5 bases). Trimming cost V 5 bases and J 8 bases, with 27 bases left between them. This CDR3 is built from 18 residues. Germline-derived CDR1 and CDR2 are SEHNR and FQNEAQ (reference sequence). The CDR3 sequence: CASSPGWGEGADWEKLFF. The CDR3 DNA reads TGTGCCAGCAGCCCCGGCTGGGGTGAAGGGGCTGATTGGGAAAAACTGTTTTTT. Variable domain in full (rest from reference TRBV7-9 and TRBJ1-4): DTGVSQNPRHKITKRGQNVTFRCDPISEHNRLYWYRQTLGQGPEFLTYFQNEAQLEKSRLLSDRFSAERPKGSFSTLEIQRTEQGDSAMYLCASSPGWGEGADWEKLFFGSGTQLSVL.

V and J are TRBV7-6 and TRBJ2-1; a possible D gene is TRBD1 (6 bases). V lost 1 base, J lost 2 bases, and 9 bases lay in between. Germline V gene data show CDR1 as SGHVS and CDR2 as FNYEAQ. This CDR3 spans 15 amino acids. For the CDR3, the DNA is TGTGCCAGCAGCTTAGACCAGGGGACCTACAATGAGCAGTTCTTC. Translation gives CASSLDQGTYNEQFF.

The chain carries TRBV19 and TRBJ2-1; 14 positions match TRBD2. J was trimmed by 4 bases and V by 6 bases; bases with no gene match: 2. CDR1 LNHDA and CDR2 SQIVND come from the germline V gene (reference sequence). This CDR3 is 15 amino acids long. CDR3 in DNA: TGTGCCAGTAGAGGGACTAGCGGGGGATACAATGAGCAGTTCTTC. Translating it yields CASRGTSGGYNEQFF.

This chain uses TRBV19 with TRBJ1-1; 9 nucleotides agree with TRBD1. V lost 5 bases and J lost 3; bases outside the gene matches: 7. This CDR3 spans 15 amino acids. Germline V gene lookup returns CDR1 LNHDA and CDR2 SQIVND (reference sequence). The CDR3 bases are TGTGCCAGTAGTGGCACAGGGGGCGGGTACACTGAAGCTTTCTTT. It specifies CASSGTGGGYTEAFF.

The V gene is TRBV5-4, the J gene TRBJ2-1; 11 nucleotides match TRBD2. CDR1 and CDR2 (germline): SGHNT, YYREEE (reference sequence). The ends lost 0 bases at V and 9 bases at J; junction bases unmatched: 8. The CDR3 runs to 16 residues. The CDR3 sequence is CASSLEAGLADLEQFF. The DNA of the CDR3 is TGTGCCAGCAGCTTGGAGGCGGGACTAGCGGACCTTGAGCAGTTCTTC.

This chain connects TRBV2 to TRBJ2-7, with a tentative D call TRBD1 (6 bases). CDR1 is SNHLY, CDR2 FYNNEI, per germline. The CDR3 has 12 residues. CDR3 sequence (DNA): TGTGCGAAAGGCACAGGGACCATCGAGCAGTACTTC. The encoded protein is CAKGTGTIEQYF.

V and J are TRBV10-3 and TRBJ1-5, with TRBD1 identical over 7 bases. This CDR3 is 14 amino acids long. The junction had 11 bases not matched to a gene; V was cut back by 10 bases and J by 5 bases. Germline values: CDR1 ENHRY, CDR2 SYGVKD. For the CDR3, the DNA is TGTGCCACCGGAACAGGGGTTATGGATCAGCCCCAGCATTTT. This codes for CATGTGVMDQPQHF.

Here the CDR3 DNA reads TGTGCCAGCAGTGCGGCCCCTCAGCCCCAGCATTTT. Its translation: CASSAAPQPQHF. The gene calls are TRBV7-2 and TRBJ1-5; no clear D. Looked up from germline, CDR1 is SGHTA and CDR2 is FQGNSA. V lost 6 bases and J 6 bases, leaving 9 bases between the germline ends. The CDR3 length is 12 residues. The full variable domain, completed using reference TRBV7-2 and TRBJ1-5, is GAGVSQSPSNKVTEKGKDVELRCDPISGHTALYWYRQSLGQGLEFLIYFQGNSAPDKSGLPSDRFSAERTGGSVSTLTIQRTQQEDSAVYLCASSAAPQPQHFGDGTRLSIL.

The CDR3 here is CASSEVREGDTQYF. CDR3 bases: TGTGCCAGCAGTGAGGTCCGGGAGGGAGATACGCAGTATTTT. The chain uses TRBV2 and TRBJ2-3; TRBD2 matches 8 bases. This CDR3 region has 14 residues. V shed 3 bases, J shed 5 bases, and the junction held 4 bases outside the gene matches. Germline CDR1 is SNHLY and CDR2 is FYNNEI.

This sequence joins TRBV14 and TRBJ2-7; D unclear. V dropped 0 bases and J dropped 3 bases, with 6 bases sitting between them. Germline loops: CDR1 SGHDN, CDR2 FVKESK. The CDR3 covers 13 residues. CDR3: CASSQELVYEQYF. The CDR3 nucleotides read TGTGCCAGCAGCCAAGAACTCGTCTACGAGCAGTACTTC.

This chain links TRBV20-1 with TRBJ2-1; the D gene is possibly TRBD1 (6 bases). Germline V gene data show CDR1 as DFQATT and CDR2 as SNEGSKA (reference sequence). There are 11 residues in the CDR3. The V end was cut by 3 bases, the J end by 7 bases, with 7 bases between. CDR3 sequence reads: CSASDRNEQFF. The CDR3 coding sequence is TGCAGTGCTAGTGACAGGAATGAGCAGTTCTTC.

This rearrangement joins TRBV5-1 to TRBJ1-5, with D possibly being TRBD1 (5 bases). The CDR3 has 13 amino acids. The V gene's germline CDR1 is SGHRS and CDR2 YFSETQ. Trimming took off 0 bases at V and 4 bases at J, with 5 bases between the two ends. CDR3 protein: CASSLGQNQPQHF. As DNA, the CDR3 is TGCGCCAGCAGCTTGGGACAGAATCAGCCCCAGCATTTT.

This chain uses TRBV29-1 with TRBJ2-7; 8 bases match TRBD2. Trimming cost V 6 bases and J 0 bases; bases outside gene matches: 16. CDR3 size: 17 residues. Per the germline V gene, CDR1 is SQVTM and CDR2 is ANQGSEA. The CDR3 bases are TGCAGCGTAAAAAAAGGAGATCCAGCGGGGGACTCCTACGAGCAGTACTTC. This sequence encodes CSVKKGDPAGDSYEQYF.

The chain joins TRBV4-1 to TRBJ1-2, with TRBD1 identical over 9 bases. The CDR3 sequence is 14 residues long. V was pared by 7 bases and J by 2 bases, with 5 bases of the junction left unmatched. Looked up from germline, CDR1 is MGHRA and CDR2 is YSYEKL. The CDR3 loop reads CASTKDRGNYGYTF. DNA for the CDR3: TGCGCCAGCACCAAGGACAGGGGCAACTATGGCTACACCTTC.

CDR3 residues: CASSQVARPSYEQYF. The CDR3 nucleotides are TGCGCCAGCAGCCAAGTTGCCAGGCCCTCCTACGAGCAGTACTTC. This sequence joins TRBV4-1 and TRBJ2-7; D call uncertain. The V and J ends lost 1 base and 0 bases respectively, with 10 bases between them. CDR3 length: 15 amino acids. CDR1 is MGHRA, CDR2 YSYEKL, per germline.

The chain uses TRBV7-9 and TRBJ2-3; D possibly corresponds to TRBD2 (5 bases). The CDR3 covers 16 residues. The germline V gene encodes CDR1 SEHNR and CDR2 FQNEAQ (reference sequence). Trimming left V 1 base short and J 2 bases short, with 13 bases between. Written as DNA, the CDR3 is TGTGCCAGCAGCTTAGGGTCCGAGGGATTCACAGATACGCAGTATTTT. This sequence encodes CASSLGSEGFTDTQYF.

J is TRBJ2-1 and V is TRBV28, with 11 nucleotides matching TRBD1. Germline CDR1 and CDR2: MDHEN and SYDVKM. The CDR3 contains 15 residues. Trimming at V came to 4 bases and at J to 3 bases, leaving 2 bases not matched to a gene. CDR3 sequence reads: CASSYGTGGYNEQFF. The CDR3 DNA is TGTGCCAGCAGTTATGGGACAGGGGGCTACAATGAGCAGTTCTTC.

This rearrangement joins TRBV28 to TRBJ2-1; D is uncertain. This CDR3 has 14 amino acids. CDR1 is MDHEN, CDR2 SYDVKM, per germline. Trimming removed 6 bases from V and 8 bases from J, with 17 bases in between. The CDR3 bases are TGTGCCAGCAGCGTACTTCTGGCGGTCGATGAGCAGTTCTTC. Translation gives CASSVLLAVDEQFF.

V usage is TRBV5-1 and J usage is TRBJ2-2; 8 nucleotides line up with TRBD1. The CDR3 spans 17 residues. The V gene end was trimmed by 1 base and the J gene end by 0 bases; junction bases not matched to a gene: 5. Germline V gene data show CDR1 as SGHRS and CDR2 as YFSETQ. CDR3 amino acids: CASSLRQGIANTGELFF. CDR3 nucleotides: TGCGCCAGCAGCTTGAGACAGGGGATCGCGAACACCGGGGAGCTGTTTTTT.